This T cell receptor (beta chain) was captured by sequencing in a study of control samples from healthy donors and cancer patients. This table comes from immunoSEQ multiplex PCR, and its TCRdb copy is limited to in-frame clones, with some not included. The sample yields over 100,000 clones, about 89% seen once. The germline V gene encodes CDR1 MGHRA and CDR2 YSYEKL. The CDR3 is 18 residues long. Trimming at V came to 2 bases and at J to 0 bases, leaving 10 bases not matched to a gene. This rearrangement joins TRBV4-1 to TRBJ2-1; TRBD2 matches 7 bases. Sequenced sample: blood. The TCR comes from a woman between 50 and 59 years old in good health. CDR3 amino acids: CASSQTGPGTTSYNEQFF. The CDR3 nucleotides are TGCGCCAGCAGCCAAACCGGACCCGGGACTACCTCCTACAATGAGCAGTTCTTC.